This T cell receptor beta chain came from a study of blood T cell repertoires in COVID-19. Study as a whole: Acute-phase and convalescent COVID-19 samples originated in the United States, Italy and Spain.

Looked up from germline, CDR1 is MDHEN and CDR2 is SYDVKM. The V end was cut by 5 bases, the J end by 2 bases, with 15 bases between. This CDR3 contains 15 residues. Under the authors' procedure: The authors estimated nucleated cell counts from reference gene primer amplification. TCRdb keeps only in-frame clones here, not all; method: immunoSEQ multiplex PCR. From that table come the V and J calls and clone size; the DNA was used to work out D and trimming. The sample lists approximately 350,000 clones, around 89% occurring once. This sequence originates from a man younger than 35 who had recovered from COVID-19. Sample: PBMCs or T cells enriched from blood (not recorded which). The gene calls are TRBV28 and TRBJ1-2; maybe TRBD1 (5 bases). CDR3 nucleotide sequence: TGTGCCAGCAGTACACTCAGGGTCGTGAACTATGGCTACACCTTC. Residues: CASSTLRVVNYGYTF.